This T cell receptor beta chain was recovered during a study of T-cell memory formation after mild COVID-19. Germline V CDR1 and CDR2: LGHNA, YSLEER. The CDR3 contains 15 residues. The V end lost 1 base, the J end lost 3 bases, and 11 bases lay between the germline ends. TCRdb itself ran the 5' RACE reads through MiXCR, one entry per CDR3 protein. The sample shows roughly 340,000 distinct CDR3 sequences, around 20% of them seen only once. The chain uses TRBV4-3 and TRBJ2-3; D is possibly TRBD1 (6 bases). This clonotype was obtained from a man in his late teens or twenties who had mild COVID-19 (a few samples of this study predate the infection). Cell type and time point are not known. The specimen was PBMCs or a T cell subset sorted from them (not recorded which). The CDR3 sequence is CASSQGAGVTDTQYF. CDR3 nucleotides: TGCGCCAGCAGCCAAGGTGCAGGGGTAACAGATACGCAGTATTTT.